These 27 T cell receptor beta chains were sequenced from one sample in a study of OX40 agonist ivuxolimab in advanced cancers. Receptors were amplified or captured by the immunoSEQ multiplex PCR assay. TCRdb re-hosts the immuneACCESS table, in-frame sequences only. Its copies lack some clones; in the studies checked, an unresolved V gene accounts for under half of them, and the cause for the rest is not known. The sample table contains more than 75,000 clones; only one count was recorded for about 88% of them. 0.85% to 1% of the sample is in the top ten clones. Sequenced material: CD4+ or CD8+ T cells sorted from blood, taken in a trial of the OX40 agonist ivuxolimab. These receptors were taken from an adult with an advanced solid tumor such as melanoma, head and neck, liver or kidney cancer.

This clone was observed a handful of times. This sequence joins TRBV5-1 and TRBJ1-1; the D is unclear. Germline loops: CDR1 SGHRS, CDR2 YFSETQ. Trimming left V 1 base short and J 2 bases short, with 9 bases between. This CDR3 region has 14 residues. CDR3 protein: CASSLYQVNTEAFF. The CDR3 DNA reads TGCGCCAGCAGCTTGTACCAGGTCAACACTGAAGCTTTCTTT.

The chain couples TRBV7-6 to TRBJ2-6; TRBD1 might be the D (5 bases). The V end was cut by 8 bases, the J end by 1 base, with 9 bases between. This CDR3 has 14 residues. The germline V gene has CDR1 SGHVS and CDR2 FNYEAQ. The DNA for the CDR3 is TGTGCCAGCTCACAGGCATCTGGGGCCAACGTCCTGACTTTC. Encoded protein: CASSQASGANVLTF.

This rearrangement joins TRBV4-2 to TRBJ1-4, with 11 bases lining up with TRBD1. There are 16 residues in the CDR3. Germline V gene lookup returns CDR1 LGHNA and CDR2 YNFKEQ. V lost 4 bases and J lost 8; bases outside the gene matches: 9. The CDR3 loop reads CASSRPGGTGGEKLFF. Here the CDR3 DNA reads TGTGCCAGCAGCCGCCCGGGTGGGACAGGGGGAGAAAAACTGTTTTTT.

This clone appeared once. This sequence joins TRBV11-1 and TRBJ1-6; D uncertain. V was shortened by 1 base and J by 7 bases, with 14 bases between the two germline ends. Looked up from germline, CDR1 is SGHAT and CDR2 is FQDESV (reference sequence). The CDR3 loop spans 16 amino acids. CDR3 sequence reads: CASSLEAYKTNSPLHF. The CDR3 DNA reads TGTGCCAGCAGCTTAGAGGCTTATAAGACGAATTCACCCCTCCACTTT.

V gene TRBV4-1 combines with J gene TRBJ1-4; D remains unclear. The CDR3 totals 17 residues. Trimming cost V 5 bases and J 0 bases, with 16 bases left between them. The V gene's germline CDR1 is MGHRA and CDR2 YSYEKL. In DNA, the CDR3 is TGCGCCAGCAGCTCACCTCGGGGAAGTGCAACTAATGAAAAACTGTTTTTT. The encoded protein is CASSSPRGSATNEKLFF.

J is TRBJ2-5 and V is TRBV7-9; tentatively, D is TRBD2 (6 bases). The CDR3 covers 14 residues. CDR1 and CDR2 from the germline V gene are SEHNR and FQNEAQ (reference sequence). Trimming left V 6 bases short and J 4 bases short, with 15 bases between. CDR3 coding DNA: TGTGCCAGCAGAACTGACGGGGGAGGAGAGACCCAGTACTTC. It encodes CASRTDGGGETQYF.

This clone was recorded once. The chain couples TRBV27 to TRBJ2-6; D possibly corresponds to TRBD1 (6 bases). Germline V CDR1 and CDR2: MNHEY, SMNVEV (reference sequence). The CDR3 consists of 16 residues. Trimming shortened V by 5 bases and J by 1 base, and 12 bases separated the two germline ends. The CDR3 region has the DNA TGTGCCAGCAGTCAAGATAGGGGGTCTGGGGCCAACGTCCTGACTTTC. Translated, it gives CASSQDRGSGANVLTF.

The chain recombines TRBV30 with TRBJ2-4; D ambiguous. The V gene lost 4 bases and the J gene lost 4 bases, with 14 bases spanning the gap. The CDR3 extends over 14 amino acids. CDR1 and CDR2 from the germline V gene are GTSNPN and SVGIG (reference sequence). The CDR3 loop is CAWNAGQMKNIQYF. The CDR3 bases are TGTGCCTGGAACGCAGGCCAAATGAAAAACATTCAGTACTTC.

The gene calls are TRBV5-4 and TRBJ2-5; 8 bases map to TRBD1. V was pared by 4 bases and J by 9 bases, with 2 bases of the junction left unmatched. The CDR3 consists of 11 residues. CDR1 is SGHNT and CDR2 is YYREEE in the germline V gene (reference sequence). CDR3 sequence: CASSLTGAQYF. CDR3 nucleotide sequence: TGTGCCAGCAGCCTGACAGGGGCCCAGTACTTC.

The chain links TRBV30 to TRBJ2-1; no firm D call. The CDR3 covers 12 residues. Trimming left V 1 base short and J 4 bases short, with 5 bases between. Germline CDR1 GTSNPN, CDR2 SVGIG (reference sequence). In DNA form, the CDR3 reads TGTGCCTGGAGTGCACAATACAATGAGCAGTTCTTC. Translation: CAWSAQYNEQFF.

V and J are TRBV10-2 and TRBJ1-6; D remains unclear. The V and J ends lost 6 bases and 6 bases respectively, with 3 bases between them. Per the germline V gene, CDR1 is WSHSY and CDR2 is SAAADI. This CDR3 has 11 amino acids. The CDR3 loop is CASSGNSPLHF. In nucleotides, the CDR3 is TGCGCCAGCAGCGGTAATTCACCCCTCCACTTT.

The genes are TRBV7-3 and TRBJ2-5, with 7 bases aligning to TRBD2. The CDR3 contains 15 residues. The V gene's germline CDR1 is SGHTA and CDR2 FQGTGA. J lost 2 bases, V lost 1 base, and 4 bases had no gene match. CDR3 nucleotide sequence: TGTGCCAGCAGCTTAAACGGGGGGTTTCAAGAGACCCAGTACTTC. Protein: CASSLNGGFQETQYF.

The chain couples TRBV10-3 to TRBJ2-3; maybe TRBD1 (6 bases). In germline, CDR1 is ENHRY, CDR2 SYGVKD. V lost 6 bases and J 3 bases, leaving 10 bases between the germline ends. This CDR3 has 13 residues. The CDR3 DNA is TGTGCCATCAGCGCCGGGACAACAGATACGCAGTATTTT. Translated: CAISAGTTDTQYF.

This rearrangement joins TRBV5-1 to TRBJ1-2; D ambiguous. Trimming removed 3 bases from V and 8 bases from J, with 14 bases in between. The length of the CDR3 is 13 residues. Per germline, CDR1 SGHRS and CDR2 YFSETQ. The CDR3 loop reads CASSSSERGGYTF. The CDR3 DNA reads as TGCGCCAGCAGCTCCTCAGAGCGAGGGGGCTACACCTTC. Based on the CDR3 plus reference TRBV5-1 and TRBJ1-2, the full variable domain is KAGVTQTPRYLIKTRGQQVTLSCSPISGHRSVSWYQQTPGQGLQFLFEYFSETQRNKGNFPGRFSGRQFSNSRSEMNVSTLELGDSALYLCASSSSERGGYTFGSGTRLTVV.

The chain has TRBV10-3 and TRBJ2-3; D unresolved. Germline V CDR1 and CDR2: ENHRY, SYGVKD. The ends were cut back, 0 bases at V and 3 bases at J, with 10 bases in the middle. The CDR3 covers 15 residues. The CDR3 loop is CAISESGIATDTQYF. The CDR3 DNA is TGTGCCATCAGTGAGTCTGGCATCGCGACAGATACGCAGTATTTT.

This clone was seen only a few times. V and J are TRBV21-1 and TRBJ1-2; the table's D call, TRBD1, was not checked against the DNA. TRBV21-1 has pseudogene status. The CDR3 consists of 20 residues. The CDR3 DNA reads TGTGCCAGCAGCCCGCAGGAGGCACCGGGACAGGGAGTTGAGGGCTATGGCTACACCTTC. Residues: CASSPQEAPGQGVEGYGYTF.

The V and J genes are TRBV28 and TRBJ2-3; D is uncertain. The length of the CDR3 is 21 residues. V was clipped by 2 bases and J by 0 bases, with 27 bases between them. Germline V gene data show CDR1 as MDHEN and CDR2 as SYDVKM. CDR3 nucleotide sequence: TGTGCCAGCAGTTTAAGTAATATGAGAGCGTACTTTTCCTTTAGCACAGATACGCAGTATTTT. As protein: CASSLSNMRAYFSFSTDTQYF.

CDR3 protein: CASSYFLRGETEAFF. The DNA for the CDR3 is TGTGCCAGCAGTTACTTCCTCAGGGGGGAAACTGAAGCTTTCTTT. The rearrangement uses TRBV6-5 and TRBJ1-1; 7 bases match TRBD1. Trimming cost V 1 base and J 5 bases; bases outside gene matches: 7. The germline gives CDR1 MNHEY, CDR2 SVGAGI. The CDR3 totals 15 residues.

The chain recombines TRBV10-3 with TRBJ1-2; TRBD1 is a possible D gene (6 bases). CDR3 length: 15 residues. Germline V gene data show CDR1 as ENHRY and CDR2 as SYGVKD. V was clipped by 6 bases and J by 0 bases, with 14 bases between them. The CDR3 here is CAIRRGGEANYGYTF. For the CDR3, the DNA is TGTGCCATCAGGCGAGGGGGGGAGGCTAACTATGGCTACACCTTC.

The V and J genes are TRBV18 and TRBJ2-1, with D perhaps TRBD2 (5 bases). The V gene's germline CDR1 is KGHSH and CDR2 LQKENI. The CDR3 runs to 13 residues. V was pared by 2 bases and J by 10 bases, with 12 bases between. CDR3 loop: CASSPDYPAEQFF. The CDR3, as DNA: TGTGCCAGCTCACCAGACTATCCGGCCGAGCAGTTCTTC.

This clone was seen a few times. The genes are TRBV5-5 and TRBJ2-3, with D unclear. This CDR3 is built from 14 residues. V was trimmed by 4 bases and J by 0 bases, leaving 9 bases between them. The germline V gene has CDR1 SGHKS and CDR2 YYEKEE (reference sequence). The CDR3 loop is CASSRGTSTDTQYF. CDR3 bases: TGTGCCAGCAGCCGAGGAACTAGCACAGATACGCAGTATTTT.

The CDR3 is CASSPLGTSRYEQYF. DNA for the CDR3: TGTGCCAGCAGTCCCCTCGGGACTAGCAGATACGAGCAGTACTTC. The chain employs TRBV6-1 and TRBJ2-7, with TRBD2 matching over 9 bases. J gave up 4 bases and V 5 bases, and 9 bases lay outside the gene matches. The CDR3 runs 15 residues. Germline CDR1 reads MNHNS; CDR2 reads SASEGT.

The chain links TRBV15 to TRBJ2-7, with D possibly matching TRBD2 (6 bases). The germline gives CDR1 LNHNV, CDR2 YYDKDF (reference sequence). There are 12 residues in the CDR3. The V end was cut by 3 bases, the J end by 4 bases, with 7 bases between. The CDR3 here is CATSREGYEQYF. DNA for the CDR3: TGTGCCACCAGCAGGGAGGGGTACGAGCAGTACTTC.

The gene calls are TRBV6-6 and TRBJ2-5, with unresolved D. The CDR3 consists of 11 residues. Trimming cost V 3 bases and J 7 bases, with 6 bases left between them. CDR1 and CDR2 from the germline V gene are MNHNY and SVGAGI (reference sequence). The CDR3 nucleotides read TGTGCCAGCAGTTATTACGGGACCCAGTACTTC. It specifies CASSYYGTQYF.

The rearrangement joins TRBV2 to TRBJ2-7, with 7 bases that match TRBD2. This CDR3 is built from 13 residues. Per germline, CDR1 SNHLY and CDR2 FYNNEI. The V gene end was trimmed by 8 bases and the J gene end by 5 bases; junction bases not matched to a gene: 9. CDR3 DNA: TGTGCCAGCGTCGCGGGAGCAGGCAACGAGCAGTACTTC. Its translation: CASVAGAGNEQYF.

The chain employs TRBV6-5 and TRBJ2-7, with TRBD2 matching 13 bases. There are 14 residues in the CDR3. Germline CDR1 reads MNHEY; CDR2 reads SVGAGI. Trimming cost V 6 bases and J 6 bases; bases outside gene matches: 5. CDR3 in DNA: TGTGCCAGCAGCCTGACTAGCGGGAGGTCCGAGCAGTACTTC. This translates into CASSLTSGRSEQYF.

The chain combines TRBV4-1 with TRBJ1-1, with D uncertain. V was pared by 0 bases and J by 8 bases, with 7 bases between. In germline, CDR1 is MGHRA, CDR2 YSYEKL. This CDR3 region has 12 residues. CDR3 DNA: TGCGCCAGCAGCCAAGACGAGACAGAAGCTTTCTTT. This translates into CASSQDETEAFF.